The 8 T cell receptor beta chains listed next were all sequenced from one sample in a study of blood T cell repertoires in COVID-19. Some clones are missing from TCRdb's copy, which holds only in-frame ones; the method was immunoSEQ multiplex PCR. The repertoire consists of more than 200,000 clones, with around 87% occurring once and the leading ten covering roughly 1.6%. Sequences were obtained from PBMCs or T cells enriched from blood (not recorded which). The receptors here all came from a woman in her fifties or sixties who had recovered from COVID-19.

The J gene is TRBJ1-5, the V gene TRBV28; TRBD1 matches at 7 bases. The CDR3 length is 16 residues. The V gene end was trimmed by 2 bases and the J gene end by 0 bases; junction bases not matched to a gene: 4. CDR1 is MDHEN, CDR2 SYDVKM, per germline. The CDR3 nucleotides read TGTGCCAGCAGTTTAGCGACAGGGCTTAGCAATCAGCCCCAGCATTTT. The encoded protein is CASSLATGLSNQPQHF.

This clone was observed a few times. This sequence joins TRBV2 and TRBJ1-2; TRBD1 aligns across 7 bases. Trimming removed 7 bases from V and 4 bases from J; junction bases left unmatched: 15. The CDR3 runs to 16 residues. CDR1 and CDR2 from the germline V gene are SNHLY and FYNNEI. The CDR3 loop reads CASNRDRTPLFYGYTF. As DNA, the CDR3 is TGTGCCAGCAATCGGGACAGAACCCCTCTTTTCTATGGCTACACCTTC.

This chain connects TRBV28 to TRBJ2-3; 14 positions match TRBD2. The CDR3 is made up of 17 amino acids. CDR1 and CDR2 from the germline V gene are MDHEN and SYDVKM. The ends lost 2 bases at V and 6 bases at J; junction bases unmatched: 7. In DNA form, the CDR3 reads TGTGCCAGCAGTTTAGGTCGACTAGCGGGAGGGCCGGATACGCAGTATTTT. Amino acids: CASSLGRLAGGPDTQYF.

The chain recombines TRBV5-6 with TRBJ2-1, with 7 bases fitting TRBD2. CDR3 length: 16 residues. Germline trimming cut 3 bases from V and 8 bases from J; bases unmatched to any gene: 14. Germline CDR1 reads SGHDT; CDR2 reads YYEEEE. The CDR3 loop reads CASSYLVIAGRDEQFF. In DNA, the CDR3 is TGTGCCAGCAGCTATCTCGTGATAGCGGGTCGGGATGAGCAGTTCTTC.

In nucleotides, the CDR3 is TGCGCCAGCCGACTAGCGGGCACAACCAAACGGGAAGAGCAGTTCTTC. Protein: CASRLAGTTKREEQFF. The V call is TRBV5-1, the J call TRBJ2-1; 10 nucleotides agree with TRBD2. The CDR3 covers 16 residues. Germline CDR1 is SGHRS and CDR2 is YFSETQ. Trimming removed 7 bases from V and 10 bases from J; junction bases left unmatched: 17.

The chain uses TRBV5-1 and TRBJ1-5; no reliable D call. The CDR3 runs to 13 residues. The germline CDR1 and CDR2 sequences are SGHRS and YFSETQ. The ends were cut back, 7 bases at V and 4 bases at J, with 12 bases in the middle. The CDR3 region is CASAYGSNQPQHF. CDR3 nucleotide sequence: TGCGCCAGCGCCTACGGGTCGAATCAGCCCCAGCATTTT. Filled out from reference TRBV5-1 and TRBJ1-5, the complete variable domain reads KAGVTQTPRYLIKTRGQQVTLSCSPISGHRSVSWYQQTPGQGLQFLFEYFSETQRNKGNFPGRFSGRQFSNSRSEMNVSTLELGDSALYLCASAYGSNQPQHFGDGTRLSIL.

A single count supports this clone. CDR3 residues: CASSVGPPTVLNEQFF. The DNA for the CDR3 is TGTGCCAGCAGCGTAGGTCCCCCAACTGTCCTCAATGAGCAGTTCTTC. This chain joins TRBV9 and TRBJ2-1; the D is unclear. CDR1 is SGDLS and CDR2 is YYNGEE in the germline V gene. The CDR3 has 16 residues. V shed 0 bases and J shed 6 bases, with 16 bases lying between them. The full variable domain, its missing parts supplied by reference TRBV9 and TRBJ2-1, is DSGVTQTPKHLITATGQRVTLRCSPRSGDLSVYWYQQSLDQGLQFLIQYYNGEERAKGNILERFSAQQFPDLHSELNLSSLELGDSALYFCASSVGPPTVLNEQFFGPGTRLTVL.

This clone appeared a single time. The chain couples TRBV28 to TRBJ2-7, with 10 positions matching TRBD1. The CDR3 length is 15 residues. Losses at the gene ends were 5 bases for V and 6 bases for J; bases not matched to a gene: 10. Germline CDR1 MDHEN, CDR2 SYDVKM. The CDR3: CASSITSGTGVEQYF. The DNA of the CDR3 is TGTGCCAGCAGTATAACCTCCGGGACAGGGGTCGAGCAGTACTTC.